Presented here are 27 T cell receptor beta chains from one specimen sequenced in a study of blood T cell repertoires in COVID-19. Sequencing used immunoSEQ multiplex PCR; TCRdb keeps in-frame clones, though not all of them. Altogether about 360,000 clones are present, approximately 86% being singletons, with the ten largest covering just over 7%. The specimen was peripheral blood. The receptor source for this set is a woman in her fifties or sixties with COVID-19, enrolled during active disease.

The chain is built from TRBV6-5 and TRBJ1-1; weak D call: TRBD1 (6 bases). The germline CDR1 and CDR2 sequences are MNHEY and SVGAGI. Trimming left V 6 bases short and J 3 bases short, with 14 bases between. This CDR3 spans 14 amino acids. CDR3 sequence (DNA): TGTGCCAGCAGGAAGGACACAGGGTACACTGAAGCTTTCTTT. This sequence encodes CASRKDTGYTEAFF.

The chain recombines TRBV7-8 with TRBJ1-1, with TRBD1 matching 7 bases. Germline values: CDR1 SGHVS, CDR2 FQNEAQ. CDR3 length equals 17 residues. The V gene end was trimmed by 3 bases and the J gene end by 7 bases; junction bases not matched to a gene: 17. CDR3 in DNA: TGTGCCAGCAGCTTTGACAGGGTGAGGCCAGAAGGGAGTGAAGCTTTCTTT. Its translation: CASSFDRVRPEGSEAFF.

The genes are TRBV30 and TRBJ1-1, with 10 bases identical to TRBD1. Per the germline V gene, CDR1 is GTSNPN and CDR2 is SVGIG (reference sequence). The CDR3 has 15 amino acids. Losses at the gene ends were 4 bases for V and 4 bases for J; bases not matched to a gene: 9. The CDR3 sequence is CAWTGTGVTITEAFF. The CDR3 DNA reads TGTGCCTGGACCGGGACAGGGGTCACAATCACTGAAGCTTTCTTT.

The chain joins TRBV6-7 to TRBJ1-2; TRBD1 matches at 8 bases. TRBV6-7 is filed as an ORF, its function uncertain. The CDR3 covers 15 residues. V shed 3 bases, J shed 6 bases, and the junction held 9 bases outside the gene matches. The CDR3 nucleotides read TGTGCCAGCAGTTATAGATCCAGGGGGCGAAATGGCTACACCTTC. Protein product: CASSYRSRGRNGYTF.

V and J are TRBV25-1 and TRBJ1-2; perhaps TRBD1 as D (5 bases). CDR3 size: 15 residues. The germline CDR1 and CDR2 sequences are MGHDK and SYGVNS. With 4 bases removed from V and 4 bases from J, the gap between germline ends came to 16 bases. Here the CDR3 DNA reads TGTGCCAGCAGTGGGAGGGGCGTCAGCCTCTATGGCTACACCTTC. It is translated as CASSGRGVSLYGYTF.

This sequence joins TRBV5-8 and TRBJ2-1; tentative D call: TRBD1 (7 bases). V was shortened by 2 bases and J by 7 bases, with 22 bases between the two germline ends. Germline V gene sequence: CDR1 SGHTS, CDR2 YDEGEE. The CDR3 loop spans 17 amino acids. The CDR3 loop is CASSLTGVRGPWNEQFF. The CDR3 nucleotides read TGTGCCAGCAGCTTAACAGGGGTTCGGGGGCCTTGGAATGAGCAGTTCTTC.

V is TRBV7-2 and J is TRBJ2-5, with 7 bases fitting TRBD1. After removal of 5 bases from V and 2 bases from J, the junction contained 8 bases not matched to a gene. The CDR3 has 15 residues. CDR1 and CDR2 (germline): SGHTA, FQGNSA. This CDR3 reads CASSLRTGQQETQYF. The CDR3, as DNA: TGTGCCAGCAGCCTTAGGACAGGACAGCAAGAGACCCAGTACTTC.

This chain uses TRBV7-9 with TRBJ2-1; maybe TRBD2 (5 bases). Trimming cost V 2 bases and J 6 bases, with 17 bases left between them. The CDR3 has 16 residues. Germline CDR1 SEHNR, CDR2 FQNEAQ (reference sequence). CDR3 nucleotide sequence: TGTGCCAGCAGCTTAAACCCATCTAGCTACTTCAATGAGCAGTTCTTC. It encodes CASSLNPSSYFNEQFF.

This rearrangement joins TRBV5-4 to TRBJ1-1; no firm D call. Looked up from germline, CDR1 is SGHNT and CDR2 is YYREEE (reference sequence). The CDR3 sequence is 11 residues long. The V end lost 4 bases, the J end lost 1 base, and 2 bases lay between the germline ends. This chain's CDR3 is CASSRNTEAFF. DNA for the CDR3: TGTGCCAGCAGCCGGAACACTGAAGCTTTCTTT.

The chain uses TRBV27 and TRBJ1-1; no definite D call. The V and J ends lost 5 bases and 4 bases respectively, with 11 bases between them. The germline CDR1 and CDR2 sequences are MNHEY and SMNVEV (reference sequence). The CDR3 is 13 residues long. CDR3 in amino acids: CASSRSYVTEAFF. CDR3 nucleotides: TGTGCCAGCAGTCGAAGCTATGTCACTGAAGCTTTCTTT.

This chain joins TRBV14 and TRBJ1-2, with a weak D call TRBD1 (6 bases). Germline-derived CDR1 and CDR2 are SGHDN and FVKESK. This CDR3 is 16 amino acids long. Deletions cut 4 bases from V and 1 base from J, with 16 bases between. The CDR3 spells CASSLLEGDHNYGYTF. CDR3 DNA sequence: TGTGCCAGCAGCCTACTTGAGGGGGATCATAACTATGGCTACACCTTC.

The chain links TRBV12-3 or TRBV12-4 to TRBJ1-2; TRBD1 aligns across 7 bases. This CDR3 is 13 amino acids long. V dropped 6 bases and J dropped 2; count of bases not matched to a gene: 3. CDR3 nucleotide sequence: TGTGCCAGCAGAAAGACAGGGAACTATGGCTACACCTTC. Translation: CASRKTGNYGYTF.

CDR3 loop: CASSLQGLNTEAFF. CDR3 nucleotides: TGTGCCAGCAGTCTACAGGGCCTGAACACTGAAGCTTTCTTT. This chain connects TRBV3-1 (or the pseudogene TRBV3-2) to TRBJ1-1; D might be TRBD1 (6 bases). The germline CDR1 and CDR2 sequences are LGHDT and YNNKEL (reference sequence). The V end was cut by 6 bases, the J end by 0 bases, with 11 bases between. The CDR3 has 14 residues.

Written as DNA, the CDR3 is TGTGCCAGCAGCTTAAGGGGACAGGGCCTAACCGGAAAACTGTTTTTT. Amino acids: CASSLRGQGLTGKLFF. The J gene is TRBJ1-4, the V gene TRBV7-2; TRBD1 aligns across 9 bases. The CDR3 runs to 16 residues. Trimming removed 2 bases from V and 10 bases from J; junction bases left unmatched: 11. Germline CDR1 reads SGHTA; CDR2 reads FQGNSA.

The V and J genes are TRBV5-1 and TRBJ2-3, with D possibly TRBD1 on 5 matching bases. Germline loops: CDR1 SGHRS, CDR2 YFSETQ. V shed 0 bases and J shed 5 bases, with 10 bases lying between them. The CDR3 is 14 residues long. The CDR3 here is CASSLGAGIDTQYF. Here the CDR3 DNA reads TGCGCCAGCAGCTTGGGGGCAGGGATAGATACGCAGTATTTT.

The CDR3 sequence: CASSRDRGMNTEAFF. Written as DNA, the CDR3 is TGTGCCAGCAGCAGGGACAGGGGCATGAACACTGAAGCTTTCTTT. The chain recombines TRBV2 with TRBJ1-1, with 10 nucleotides matching TRBD1. Looked up from germline, CDR1 is SNHLY and CDR2 is FYNNEI. This CDR3 is 15 amino acids long. J was trimmed by 0 bases and V by 6 bases; bases with no gene match: 4. Looking up the rest from reference TRBV2 and TRBJ1-1 gives the full variable domain: EPEVTQTPSHQVTQMGQEVILRCVPISNHLYFYWYRQILGQKVEFLVSFYNNEISEKSEIFDDQFSVERPDGSNFTLKIRSTKLEDSAMYFCASSRDRGMNTEAFFGQGTRLTVV.

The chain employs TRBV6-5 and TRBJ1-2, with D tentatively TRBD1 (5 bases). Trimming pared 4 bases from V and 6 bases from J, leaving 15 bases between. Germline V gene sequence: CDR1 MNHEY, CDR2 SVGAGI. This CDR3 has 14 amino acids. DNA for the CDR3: TGTGCCAGCAGTTTGCAGGGAGGAAGGAATGGCTACACCTTC. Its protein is CASSLQGGRNGYTF.

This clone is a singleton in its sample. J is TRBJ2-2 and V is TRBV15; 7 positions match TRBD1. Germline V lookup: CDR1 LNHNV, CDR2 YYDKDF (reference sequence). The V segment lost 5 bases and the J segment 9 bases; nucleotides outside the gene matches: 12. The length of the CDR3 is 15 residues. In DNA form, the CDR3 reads TGTGCCACCAGCGAGAAAATCCAGGGGGACCGGGAGCTGTTTTTT. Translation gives CATSEKIQGDRELFF.

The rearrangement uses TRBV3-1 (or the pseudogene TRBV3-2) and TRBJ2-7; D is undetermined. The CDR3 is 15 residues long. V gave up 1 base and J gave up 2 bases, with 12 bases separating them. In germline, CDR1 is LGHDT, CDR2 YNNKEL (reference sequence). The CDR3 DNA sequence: TGTGCCAGCAGCCAAGTTGGTCAGAAAACCTACGAGCAGTACTTC. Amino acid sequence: CASSQVGQKTYEQYF.

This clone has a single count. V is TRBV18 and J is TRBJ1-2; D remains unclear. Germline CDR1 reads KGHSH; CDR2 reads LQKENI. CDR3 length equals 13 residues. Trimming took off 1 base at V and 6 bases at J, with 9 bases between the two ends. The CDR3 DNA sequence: TGTGCCAGCTCACCACGGGAGGAAAATGGCTACACCTTC. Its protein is CASSPREENGYTF. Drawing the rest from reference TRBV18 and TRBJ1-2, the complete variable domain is NAGVMQNPRHLVRRRGQEARLRCSPMKGHSHVYWYRQLPEEGLKFMVYLQKENIIDESGMPKERFSAEFPKEGPSILRIQQVVRGDSAAYFCASSPREENGYTFGSGTRLTVV.

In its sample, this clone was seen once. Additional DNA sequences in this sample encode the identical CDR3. The CDR3 DNA is TGTGCCAGCAGCCGGACAGTTCAAGAGACCCAGTACTTC. It codes for CASSRTVQETQYF. The V call is TRBV7-9, the J call TRBJ2-5, with D perhaps TRBD1 (6 bases). The CDR3 runs 13 residues. Germline V gene lookup returns CDR1 SEHNR and CDR2 FQNEAQ (reference sequence). Trimming removed 5 bases from V and 2 bases from J, with 9 bases in between.

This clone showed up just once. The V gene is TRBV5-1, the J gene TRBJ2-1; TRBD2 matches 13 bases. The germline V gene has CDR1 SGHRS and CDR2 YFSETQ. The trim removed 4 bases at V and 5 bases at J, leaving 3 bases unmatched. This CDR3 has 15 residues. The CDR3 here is CASSLGLAGDNEQFF. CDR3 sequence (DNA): TGCGCCAGCAGCCTCGGACTAGCGGGGGACAATGAGCAGTTCTTC.

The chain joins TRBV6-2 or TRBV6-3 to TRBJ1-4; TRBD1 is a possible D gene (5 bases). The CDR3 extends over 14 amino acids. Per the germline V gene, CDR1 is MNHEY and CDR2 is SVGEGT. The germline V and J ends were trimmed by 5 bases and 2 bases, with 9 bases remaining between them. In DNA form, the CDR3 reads TGTGCCAGCAGTCCCGGGGGGACTAATGAAAAACTGTTTTTT. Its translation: CASSPGGTNEKLFF.

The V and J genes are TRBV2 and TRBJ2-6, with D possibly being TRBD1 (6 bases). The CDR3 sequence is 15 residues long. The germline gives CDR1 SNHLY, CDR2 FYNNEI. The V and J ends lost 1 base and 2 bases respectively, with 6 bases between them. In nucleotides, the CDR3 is TGTGCCAGCAGTGAAGGACAGGCTGGGGCCAACGTCCTGACTTTC. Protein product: CASSEGQAGANVLTF.

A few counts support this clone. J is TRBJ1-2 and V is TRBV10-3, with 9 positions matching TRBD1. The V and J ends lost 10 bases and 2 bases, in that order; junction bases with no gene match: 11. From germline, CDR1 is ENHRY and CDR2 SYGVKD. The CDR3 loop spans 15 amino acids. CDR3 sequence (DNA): TGTGCCACCGGGACAGGGTCGGATAGGAACTATGGCTACACCTTC. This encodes CATGTGSDRNYGYTF.

CDR3 nucleotides: TGTGCCAGCAGCTTAGGTGGGCCATGGGAGCAGTTCTTC. Amino acid sequence: CASSLGGPWEQFF. This sequence joins TRBV7-2 and TRBJ2-1; no clear D gene. The germline V gene encodes CDR1 SGHTA and CDR2 FQGNSA. This CDR3 is built from 13 residues. Trimming stripped 1 base from V and 10 bases from J, with 11 bases between.

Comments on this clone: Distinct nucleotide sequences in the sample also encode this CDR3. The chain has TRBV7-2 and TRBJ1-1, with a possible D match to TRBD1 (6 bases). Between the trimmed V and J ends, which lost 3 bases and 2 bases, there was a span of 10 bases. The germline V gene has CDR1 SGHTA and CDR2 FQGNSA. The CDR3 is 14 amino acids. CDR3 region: CASSFARGNTEAFF. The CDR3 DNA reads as TGTGCCAGCAGCTTTGCCAGGGGTAACACTGAAGCTTTCTTT. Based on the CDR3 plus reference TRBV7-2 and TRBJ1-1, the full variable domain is GAGVSQSPSNKVTEKGKDVELRCDPISGHTALYWYRQSLGQGLEFLIYFQGNSAPDKSGLPSDRFSAERTGGSVSTLTIQRTQQEDSAVYLCASSFARGNTEAFFGQGTRLTVV.